These 21 T cell receptor beta chains originate from one sample sequenced in a study of blood T cells in healthy people across ages. Primed by a sample-barcoded 5' primer and a J-beta primer mix, a second PCR proceeded for about 6 to 11 cycles. TCRdb recomputed calls from the 5' RACE reads with MiXCR, one row per CDR3 protein. The sample shows some 710,000 distinct CDR3 sequences, about 20% of them seen only once. The sequenced sample consisted of blood. The receptor source for this set is a man aged 70-80 years in good health.

This clonotype was detected many times. The rearrangement links TRBV5-1 to TRBJ2-3; tentatively, D is TRBD2 (6 bases). Trimming took 3 bases from V and 3 from J, leaving 11 bases between them. This CDR3 spans 14 amino acids. Per germline, CDR1 SGHRS and CDR2 YFSETQ. The CDR3 reads CASSYGGITDTQYF. The CDR3 DNA is TGCGCCAGCAGCTACGGCGGGATTACAGATACGCAGTATTTT.

The gene calls are TRBV7-2 and TRBJ2-7, with 7 positions matching TRBD2. Trimming cost V 5 bases and J 5 bases; bases outside gene matches: 12. This CDR3 region has 15 residues. Germline assignment: CDR1 SGHTA and CDR2 FQGNSA. The CDR3 sequence: CASSLQSGKNDEQYV. CDR3 sequence (DNA): TGTGCCAGCAGCCTACAAAGCGGGAAGAACGACGAGCAGTACGTC.

This clonotype was detected a few times. The chain has TRBV24-1 and TRBJ2-5; 8 bases line up with TRBD2. The assigned J gene may be wrong: the sequence end matches TRBJ2-1 better. The CDR3 has 16 residues. CDR1 and CDR2 from the germline V gene are KGHDR and SFDVKD. Written as DNA, the CDR3 is TGTGCCACCAGTGAAACTAGGGCTAGCGGGTGGCATGAGCAGTTCTTC. Protein: CATSETRASGWHEQFF.

The J gene is TRBJ2-7, the V gene TRBV20-1; D perhaps matches TRBD1 (6 bases). This CDR3 comprises 15 residues. The germline gives CDR1 DFQATT, CDR2 SNEGSKA (reference sequence). The V end lost 2 bases, the J end lost 0 bases, and 14 bases lay between the germline ends. This chain's CDR3 is CSARKGTIGSYEQYF. CDR3 DNA sequence: TGCAGTGCTAGAAAGGGGACAATCGGCTCCTACGAGCAGTACTTC.

This sequence joins TRBV7-2 and TRBJ2-5; D unresolved. Trimming shortened V by 3 bases and J by 11 bases, and 10 bases separated the two germline ends. The CDR3 is 11 residues long. The V gene's germline CDR1 is SGHTA and CDR2 FQGNSA. CDR3 DNA sequence: TGTGCCAGCAGCTTGCTGGATGAGCAGTACTTC. Its translation: CASSLLDEQYF.

The chain joins TRBV20-1 to TRBJ2-1, with TRBD2 identical over 10 bases. Unmatched junction bases numbered 5, after V lost 1 base and J lost 2 bases. The CDR3 runs to 16 residues. The germline CDR1 and CDR2 sequences are DFQATT and SNEGSKA (reference sequence). The CDR3 coding sequence is TGCAGTGCTAGAGTTTCCGGGACTAGCGCCTACAATGAGCAGTTCTTC. This translates into CSARVSGTSAYNEQFF.

This CDR3 is CASTPPVANTDTQYF. CDR3 nucleotide sequence: TGTGCCAGCACCCCCCCGGTGGCTAACACAGATACGCAGTATTTT. The V and J genes are TRBV7-9 and TRBJ2-3; D ambiguous. V lost 7 bases to trimming and J lost 2 bases, with 16 bases between them. Germline CDR1 and CDR2: SEHNR and FQNEAQ (reference sequence). This CDR3 has 15 amino acids.

The sample holds many counts of this clonotype. The chain carries TRBV27 and TRBJ1-5; D is unresolved. V lost 2 bases to trimming and J lost 0 bases, with 8 bases between them. Germline V gene sequence: CDR1 MNHEY, CDR2 SMNVEV (reference sequence). CDR3 length equals 15 residues. The CDR3 DNA reads as TGTGCCAGCAGTTTAATGTCCGGTAGCAATCAGCCCCAGCATTTT. Translated, it gives CASSLMSGSNQPQHF.

With respect to this clonotype: Germline is not matched at one junction end, which may reflect a read error. The CDR3 coding sequence is TGTGCCAGCAGCTCCAGACTAGCGGGGGGCACAGCTACGCAGTATTTT. Translated, it gives CASSSRLAGGTATQYF. The chain carries TRBV7-2 and TRBJ2-3; TRBD2 matches at 13 bases. The length of the CDR3 is 16 residues. CDR1 is SGHTA and CDR2 is FQGNSA in the germline V gene.

This chain uses TRBV12-3 or TRBV12-4 with TRBJ2-6, with D possibly TRBD1 on 6 matching bases. The CDR3 is made up of 15 amino acids. Trimming removed 4 bases at V and 0 bases at J, with 7 bases between. CDR3 DNA sequence: TGTGCCAGCAGTTGGACAGTCTCTGGGGCCAACGTCCTGACTTTC. The encoded protein is CASSWTVSGANVLTF.

J is TRBJ2-5 and V is TRBV6-6; D is unresolved. Trimming removed 8 bases from V and 5 bases from J, with 9 bases in between. The CDR3 has 11 amino acids. Germline V gene lookup returns CDR1 MNHNY and CDR2 SVGAGI (reference sequence). This CDR3 is CASGGIETQYF. Written as DNA, the CDR3 is TGTGCCAGCGGTGGGATTGAGACCCAGTACTTC.

The chain uses TRBV25-1 and TRBJ1-5, with 9 bases that match TRBD1. Germline CDR1 reads MGHDK; CDR2 reads SYGVNS. Trimming cost V 6 bases and J 4 bases; bases outside gene matches: 4. The CDR3 extends over 14 amino acids. The CDR3 reads CASRAGTGNQPQHF. The CDR3 region has the DNA TGTGCCAGCAGGGCCGGGACAGGGAATCAGCCCCAGCATTTT.

This clonotype came up a few times. The rearrangement joins TRBV11-2 to TRBJ2-5; D gene uncertain. Gene TRBJ2-1 matches the end of the DNA better, so the J call may be wrong. The length of the CDR3 is 11 residues. Germline values: CDR1 SGHAT, CDR2 FQNNGV. CDR3 region: CAIRVLGEQFF. The DNA of the CDR3 is TGTGCCATCCGCGTTTTAGGTGAGCAGTTCTTC.

Concerning this clonotype: A junction boundary mismatches the germline segment, possibly from a read error. This chain connects TRBV7-9 to TRBJ2-5; D remains unclear. Germline V gene lookup returns CDR1 SEHNR and CDR2 FQNEAQ (reference sequence). This CDR3 has 14 amino acids. In DNA form, the CDR3 reads TGTGCCAGCAGCTTAGCACTCGAAGTCCAGACCCAGCACTTC. Its protein is CASSLALEVQTQHF. Complete variable domain (other parts from reference TRBV7-9 and TRBJ2-5): DTGVSQNPRHKITKRGQNVTFRCDPISEHNRLYWYRQTLGQGPEFLTYFQNEAQLEKSRLLSDRFSAERPKGSFSTLEIQRTEQGDSAMYLCASSLALEVQTQHFGPGTRLLVL.

This clonotype was counted a few times. Here the CDR3 DNA reads TGTGCCAGCAGCCAGACTAGCGGGAGGGCCGTAACAGATACGCAGTATTTT. Protein sequence: CASSQTSGRAVTDTQYF. V usage is TRBV3-1 and J usage is TRBJ2-3; TRBD2 matches 14 bases. The CDR3 is made up of 17 amino acids. CDR1 and CDR2 (germline): LGHDT, YNNKEL (reference sequence). Unmatched junction bases numbered 5, after V lost 3 bases and J lost 3 bases.

This chain connects TRBV29-1 to TRBJ2-3, with 8 bases that match TRBD2. The CDR3 runs 14 residues. Per the germline V gene, CDR1 is SQVTM and CDR2 is ANQGSEA. The V and J ends lost 7 bases and 1 base, in that order; junction bases with no gene match: 7. The DNA of the CDR3 is TGCAGCGGGGGACTAGGGTCCGGCACAGATACGCAGTATTTT. This translates into CSGGLGSGTDTQYF.

This clonotype appeared a few times. The J gene is TRBJ1-5, the V gene TRBV5-5; weak D call: TRBD1 (6 bases). The CDR3 covers 12 residues. Trimming stripped 4 bases from V and 9 bases from J, with 11 bases between. Germline V lookup: CDR1 SGHKS, CDR2 YYEKEE (reference sequence). Here the CDR3 DNA reads TGTGCCAGCAGCACAGGGAGGGGGCCCCAGCATTTT. It encodes CASSTGRGPQHF.

This clonotype has ten or more counts. The CDR3 loop is CASSSGQYEQYV. In DNA, the CDR3 is TGTGCCAGCAGTTCGGGACAGTACGAGCAGTACGTC. The rearrangement links TRBV12-3 or TRBV12-4 to TRBJ2-7; TRBD1 matches at 7 bases. With V trimmed by 4 bases and J by 4 bases, 1 base remained unmatched. This CDR3 has 12 residues.

This clonotype was seen a few times. As DNA, the CDR3 is TGCAGTGCCACAGGACTAGCGGTAAATGAGCAGTTCTTC. Translating gives CSATGLAVNEQFF. V gene TRBV20-1 combines with J gene TRBJ2-1; 10 bases match TRBD2. The CDR3 totals 13 residues. The germline V gene has CDR1 DFQATT and CDR2 SNEGSKA (reference sequence). With 6 bases clipped from V and 7 bases from J, the junction kept 6 bases outside the gene matches.

The chain employs TRBV6-5 and TRBJ2-5; D gene unclear. The DNA end favors TRBJ2-7, so the J call may be wrong. The germline V gene has CDR1 MNHEY and CDR2 SVGAGI. CDR3 size: 13 residues. The CDR3 region is CASSYSNRYEQYF. Written as DNA, the CDR3 is TGTGCCAGCAGTTACTCGAACCGGTACGAGCAGTACTTC.

On this clonotype: An end of the junction does not agree with germline; a read error may underlie this. The gene calls are TRBV20-1 and TRBJ2-2; perhaps D is TRBD1 or TRBD2 (5 bases each). The CDR3 loop spans 16 amino acids. Germline CDR1 DFQATT, CDR2 SNEGSKA (reference sequence). The CDR3 here is CSARPRTGVDTGELFF. In DNA form, the CDR3 reads TGCAGTGCTAGACCAAGGACCGGGGTGGACACCGGGGAGCTGTTCTTT.